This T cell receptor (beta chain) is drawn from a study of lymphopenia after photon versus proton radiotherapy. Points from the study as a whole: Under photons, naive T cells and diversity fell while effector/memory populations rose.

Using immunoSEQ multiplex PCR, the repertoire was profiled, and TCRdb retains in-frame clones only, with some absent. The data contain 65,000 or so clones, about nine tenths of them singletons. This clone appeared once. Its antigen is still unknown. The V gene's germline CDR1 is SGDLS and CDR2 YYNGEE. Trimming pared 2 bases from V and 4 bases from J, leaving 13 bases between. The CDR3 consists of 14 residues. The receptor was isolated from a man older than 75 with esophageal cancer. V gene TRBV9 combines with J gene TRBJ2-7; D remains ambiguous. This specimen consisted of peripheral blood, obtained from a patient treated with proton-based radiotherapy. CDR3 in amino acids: CASSVSLLGYEQYF. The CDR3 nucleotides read TGTGCCAGCAGCGTCTCCCTTCTAGGATACGAGCAGTACTTC. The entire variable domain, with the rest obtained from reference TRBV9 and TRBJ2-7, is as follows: DSGVTQTPKHLITATGQRVTLRCSPRSGDLSVYWYQQSLDQGLQFLIQYYNGEERAKGNILERFSAQQFPDLHSELNLSSLELGDSALYFCASSVSLLGYEQYFGPGTRLTVT.